These 20 T cell receptor beta chains were all obtained from the same sample, sequenced in a study of siplizumab effects on memory and regulatory T cells. The method was immunoSEQ multiplex PCR; TCRdb's version includes in-frame clones alone and lacks a portion of them. The table has about 91,000 clones, roughly 93% seen once; the top ten hold approximately 7.1%. Sequencing used CD8+ T cells sorted from blood. The source of these receptors is a human donor in good health.

This clone was seen a few times. The J gene is TRBJ1-2, the V gene TRBV6-1, with 7 bases identical to TRBD1. The CDR3 loop spans 14 amino acids. Trimming at V came to 1 base and at J to 3 bases, leaving 2 bases not matched to a gene. CDR1 is MNHNS, CDR2 SASEGT, per germline. In nucleotides, the CDR3 is TGTGCCAGCAGTGAAGAGCAGGGGGACTATGGCTACACCTTC. Protein: CASSEEQGDYGYTF.

The V gene is TRBV5-1, the J gene TRBJ2-7; D gene uncertain. The CDR3 spans 14 residues. The V gene's germline CDR1 is SGHRS and CDR2 YFSETQ. V was cut by 0 bases and J by 6 bases, with 13 bases left in between. The CDR3 DNA reads as TGCGCCAGCAGCTTGGAGGGTTCCTCGCTCGAGCAGTACTTC. This gives the protein CASSLEGSSLEQYF.

The genes are TRBV29-1 and TRBJ2-3; D possibly corresponds to TRBD1 (6 bases). The V and J ends lost 0 bases and 6 bases respectively, with 19 bases between them. CDR3 length: 16 residues. Germline loops: CDR1 SQVTM, CDR2 ANQGSEA. The chain's CDR3 is CSVEELDRPRPDTQYF. The CDR3 DNA follows: TGCAGCGTTGAAGAACTGGACAGACCTAGGCCCGATACGCAGTATTTT.

In DNA, the CDR3 is TGTGCCAGCAGTGAGTACCGGGACAGCGCCTACAATGAGCAGTTCTTC. It translates to CASSEYRDSAYNEQFF. The rearrangement joins TRBV6-1 to TRBJ2-1; 7 positions agree with TRBD1. CDR1 and CDR2 from the germline V gene are MNHNS and SASEGT. Unmatched junction bases numbered 7, after V lost 3 bases and J lost 2 bases. The CDR3 covers 16 residues.

The rearrangement links TRBV5-6 to TRBJ2-5; D call uncertain. Germline lookup yields CDR1 SGHDT and CDR2 YYEEEE. V lost 5 bases to trimming and J lost 5 bases, with 13 bases between them. The CDR3 extends over 13 amino acids. The CDR3, as DNA: TGTGCCAGCAGGATTTACTTGGGGGAGACCCAGTACTTC. Protein sequence: CASRIYLGETQYF. Together with reference TRBV5-6 and TRBJ2-5, the CDR3 gives the full variable domain: DAGVTQSPTHLIKTRGQQVTLRCSPKSGHDTVSWYQQALGQGPQFIFQYYEEEERQRGNFPDRFSGHQFPNYSSELNVNALLLGDSALYLCASRIYLGETQYFGPGTRLLVL.

For the CDR3, the DNA is TGTGCCTGGAGTGTAACCGGGGGGAGTACTGAAGCTTTCTTT. This sequence encodes CAWSVTGGSTEAFF. The chain has TRBV30 and TRBJ1-1, with D maybe TRBD1 (5 bases). Germline V gene data show CDR1 as GTSNPN and CDR2 as SVGIG (reference sequence). With 0 bases removed from V and 5 bases from J, the gap between germline ends came to 13 bases. CDR3 size: 14 residues.

This sequence joins TRBV9 and TRBJ2-3, with 8 bases identical to TRBD1. Germline CDR1 and CDR2: SGDLS and YYNGEE. This CDR3 has 15 amino acids. Trimming removed 3 bases from V and 1 base from J; junction bases left unmatched: 4. CDR3 in amino acids: CASSATGAGTDTQYF. The CDR3 coding sequence is TGTGCCAGCAGCGCGACAGGGGCGGGCACAGATACGCAGTATTTT.

The chain combines TRBV19 with TRBJ2-2; 7 nucleotides align to TRBD1. This CDR3 spans 15 amino acids. J was trimmed by 4 bases and V by 5 bases; bases with no gene match: 7. The V gene's germline CDR1 is LNHDA and CDR2 SQIVND (reference sequence). This CDR3 reads CASSLTGPSTGELFF. The CDR3, as DNA: TGTGCCAGTAGTCTGACAGGGCCGAGCACCGGGGAGCTGTTTTTT.

The rearrangement uses TRBV27 and TRBJ1-1; D gene ambiguous. Germline V gene sequence: CDR1 MNHEY, CDR2 SMNVEV (reference sequence). Trimming pared 2 bases from V and 1 base from J, leaving 5 bases between. The CDR3 has 13 residues. The CDR3 reads CASSLGWNTEAFF. The CDR3 nucleotides read TGTGCCAGCAGTTTAGGTTGGAACACTGAAGCTTTCTTT.

The V gene is TRBV9, the J gene TRBJ1-2; tentatively, D is TRBD1 (6 bases). Germline loops: CDR1 SGDLS, CDR2 YYNGEE. Trimming took off 0 bases at V and 3 bases at J, with 15 bases between the two ends. The CDR3 covers 16 residues. Written as DNA, the CDR3 is TGTGCCAGCAGCGTAGATGGGTTGGACAGCCACTATGGCTACACCTTC. Amino acids: CASSVDGLDSHYGYTF.

This clone was seen just once. V is TRBV9 and J is TRBJ1-1; tentatively, D is TRBD1 (5 bases). Trimming took 4 bases from V and 1 from J, leaving 11 bases between them. This CDR3 is 14 amino acids long. Germline V gives CDR1 SGDLS, CDR2 YYNGEE. The CDR3 loop reads CASSPGSTNTEAFF. The DNA for the CDR3 is TGTGCCAGCAGCCCAGGGTCGACGAACACTGAAGCTTTCTTT.

About this clone itself: The same CDR3 also results from other DNA sequences found in this sample. The chain recombines TRBV5-1 with TRBJ2-7; D not resolved. CDR1 is SGHRS and CDR2 is YFSETQ in the germline V gene. V was cut by 0 bases and J by 0 bases, with 4 bases left in between. This CDR3 is 13 amino acids long. CDR3 residues: CASSLAGSYEQYF. Here the CDR3 DNA reads TGCGCCAGCAGCTTGGCAGGCTCCTACGAGCAGTACTTC.

V is TRBV4-1 and J is TRBJ2-7; D gene ambiguous. CDR3 length equals 14 residues. The V gene's germline CDR1 is MGHRA and CDR2 YSYEKL. Between the trimmed V and J ends, which lost 0 bases and 1 base, there was a span of 7 bases. CDR3 residues: CASSQESQSYEQYF. CDR3 sequence (DNA): TGCGCCAGCAGCCAAGAAAGTCAGTCCTACGAGCAGTACTTC.

This clone has just one count. The rearrangement uses TRBV2 and TRBJ1-2, with 7 bases aligning to TRBD1. This CDR3 region has 15 residues. Germline loops: CDR1 SNHLY, CDR2 FYNNEI. Unmatched junction bases numbered 6, after V lost 1 base and J lost 4 bases. Here the CDR3 reads CASSEGPGQSYGYTF. CDR3 coding DNA: TGTGCCAGCAGTGAAGGACCGGGACAGAGCTATGGCTACACCTTC.

The chain recombines TRBV7-9 with TRBJ1-1, with D hard to call. Trimming stripped 4 bases from V and 1 base from J, with 13 bases between. CDR1 is SEHNR, CDR2 FQNEAQ, per germline (reference sequence). The CDR3 has 15 amino acids. CDR3 in amino acids: CASSSMFGENTEAFF. The DNA for the CDR3 is TGTGCCAGCAGCTCTATGTTTGGTGAGAACACTGAAGCTTTCTTT.

This clone has a single count. The chain couples TRBV4-1 to TRBJ1-2; D unresolved. The CDR3 is 15 amino acids. Trimming took 0 bases from V and 3 from J, leaving 11 bases between them. From germline, CDR1 is MGHRA and CDR2 YSYEKL. In DNA form, the CDR3 reads TGCGCCAGCAGCCAAGAAGAGCAAGCCCACTATGGCTACACCTTC. Amino acids: CASSQEEQAHYGYTF.

The genes are TRBV29-1 and TRBJ2-5, with 10 bases matching TRBD1. Germline V gives CDR1 SQVTM, CDR2 ANQGSEA. The CDR3 length is 15 residues. Trimming took 3 bases from V and 3 from J; bases not matched to a gene: 7. Here the CDR3 reads CSVDRWTGGEETQYF. The CDR3 nucleotides are TGCAGCGTTGACCGATGGACAGGGGGAGAAGAGACCCAGTACTTC.

This chain links TRBV4-1 with TRBJ1-2, with a tentative D call TRBD1 (6 bases). The V end lost 0 bases, the J end lost 5 bases, and 13 bases lay between the germline ends. The CDR3 totals 15 residues. Germline values: CDR1 MGHRA, CDR2 YSYEKL. As DNA, the CDR3 is TGCGCCAGCAGCCAAGAAGCGGGCAGGGGATATGGCTACACCTTC. Protein product: CASSQEAGRGYGYTF.

The chain employs TRBV7-6 and TRBJ2-1; D might be TRBD2 (6 bases). CDR3 length equals 17 residues. V gave up 1 base and J gave up 0 bases, with 13 bases separating them. Germline V gives CDR1 SGHVS, CDR2 FNYEAQ. The CDR3 nucleotides are TGTGCCAGCAGCTTAGGTGTAGCGGAGAGCTCCTACAATGAGCAGTTCTTC. Protein: CASSLGVAESSYNEQFF.

The genes are TRBV4-3 and TRBJ2-1, with 9 bases aligning to TRBD2. This CDR3 is 16 amino acids long. J gave up 6 bases and V 0 bases, and 6 bases lay outside the gene matches. Looked up from germline, CDR1 is LGHNA and CDR2 is YSLEER. The CDR3 region has the DNA TGCGCCAGCAGCCAAGATTTCATTAGCGGGAGCAATGAGCAGTTCTTC. This sequence encodes CASSQDFISGSNEQFF.